Here is one T cell receptor (beta chain) with its context. This sample stems from a study of cytotoxic CD8 clonotypes in ibrutinib-treated CLL. Study in general: A median 12 months of treatment, range 6 to 36, preceded the collection of response samples.

The CDR3 covers 20 residues. Germline CDR1 SGHNT, CDR2 YENEEA. Trimming cost V 1 base and J 2 bases; bases outside gene matches: 14. A 1 in 200,000 to 1 in 1 million T cell depth was the sequencing target. The protocol was immunoSEQ multiplex PCR, while the TCRdb copy is restricted to in-frame clones and leaves out a portion. The data show approximately 100,000 clones, with almost 80% seen just once and 25% to 40% held by the top ten. The source is a human donor with chronic lymphocytic leukemia. The rearrangement uses TRBV11-3 and TRBJ1-3, with TRBD1 matching over 10 bases. The sample here was PBMCs, taken after 12 months of ibrutinib treatment. Here the CDR3 reads CASSLGRRDRGGWTGNTIYF. In DNA form, the CDR3 reads TGTGCCAGCAGCTTAGGGCGTCGGGACAGGGGCGGTTGGACTGGAAACACCATATATTTT.